This TCR beta chain was profiled in a study of T cell responses to AZD1222 COVID-19 vaccine. The CDR3 has 11 residues. V dropped 2 bases and J dropped 4 bases, with 2 bases sitting between them. Sequenced by immunoSEQ multiplex PCR; TCRdb stores in-frame clones only, minus some. The data show 200,000 to 250,000 clones, around 94% seen once. The sample was peripheral blood, taken 28 days after the second dose of the MenACWY control vaccine. This TCR was sampled from an adult who received the MenACWY meningococcal vaccine as a control. This chain uses TRBV12-3 or TRBV12-4 with TRBJ1-2; D remains ambiguous. CDR3 sequence: CASSLIYGYTF. CDR3 coding DNA: TGTGCCAGCAGTTTAATCTATGGCTACACCTTC.